The 22 T cell receptor beta chains below all came from one sample that was sequenced in a study of siplizumab effects on memory and regulatory T cells. Sequencing was performed with immunoSEQ multiplex PCR; in TCRdb, only in-frame clones are kept and a portion is missing. This table has roughly 60,000 clones, 96% appearing once. Input material: naive CD8+ T cells sorted from blood. These receptors were taken from a human donor in good health.

The CDR3 DNA reads as TGTGCCAGCAGCTTGGCCCTAGCGGGGGAATACTCCTACGAGCAGTACTTC. As protein: CASSLALAGEYSYEQYF. J is TRBJ2-7 and V is TRBV5-6; TRBD2 agrees at 10 bases. Per the germline V gene, CDR1 is SGHDT and CDR2 is YYEEEE. This CDR3 has 17 residues. Trimming took 0 bases from V and 0 from J; bases not matched to a gene: 6.

V usage is TRBV6-1 and J usage is TRBJ1-1; TRBD1 matches 7 bases. The CDR3 contains 14 residues. The V gene's germline CDR1 is MNHNS and CDR2 SASEGT. J was trimmed by 6 bases and V by 8 bases; bases with no gene match: 12. CDR3 DNA sequence: TGTGCCAGCTCGAACAGGGGAATTGGGGCTGAAGCTTTCTTT. Translating it yields CASSNRGIGAEAFF.

This clone occurred once. CDR3 bases: TGTGCCAGCAGTGTTGGGGGCGCGAACGAGCAGTACTTC. Translated: CASSVGGANEQYF. The chain couples TRBV2 to TRBJ2-7, with a possible D match to TRBD1 (6 bases). Germline CDR1 reads SNHLY; CDR2 reads FYNNEI. The CDR3 covers 13 residues. The V end was cut by 4 bases, the J end by 5 bases, with 12 bases between.

The chain recombines TRBV5-1 with TRBJ2-7; D might be TRBD1 (5 bases). Trimming took 0 bases from V and 2 from J, leaving 6 bases between them. This CDR3 is built from 13 residues. Germline V gene data show CDR1 as SGHRS and CDR2 as YFSETQ. The CDR3 is CASSLEQAYEQYF. The CDR3 nucleotides read TGCGCCAGCAGCTTGGAACAGGCCTACGAGCAGTACTTC.

This sequence joins TRBV5-1 and TRBJ1-1; D gene uncertain. The CDR3 length is 17 residues. Trimming shortened V by 0 bases and J by 0 bases, and 15 bases separated the two germline ends. Germline V gives CDR1 SGHRS, CDR2 YFSETQ. The CDR3 reads CASSLERWSVMNTEAFF. In DNA form, the CDR3 reads TGCGCCAGCAGCTTGGAACGTTGGAGCGTCATGAACACTGAAGCTTTCTTT.

This chain uses TRBV19 with TRBJ2-5; a weak D match, TRBD1 (5 bases). V shed 3 bases and J shed 7 bases, with 9 bases lying between them. The CDR3 runs 12 residues. From germline, CDR1 is LNHDA and CDR2 SQIVND (reference sequence). The CDR3 region is CASSMGPRTQYF. The DNA for the CDR3 is TGTGCCAGTAGTATGGGGCCAAGGACCCAGTACTTC.

A single count supports this clone. An end of the junction differs from the germline gene, which may be a read error. The same CDR3 can be traced to other DNA sequences in this sample. The chain carries TRBV4-3 and TRBJ2-3; D possibly corresponds to TRBD2 (6 bases). Germline lookup yields CDR1 LGHNA and CDR2 YSLEER. The CDR3 has 15 amino acids. CDR3 loop: CASSPLSGRTDTQYF. The CDR3 region has the DNA TGCGCCAGTAGCCCTTTGAGCGGGCGAACAGATACGCAGTATTTT.

V is TRBV7-3 and J is TRBJ1-1, with a weak D call TRBD1 (6 bases). V lost 2 bases and J lost 8, with 15 bases in between. The CDR3 extends over 14 amino acids. CDR1 is SGHTA, CDR2 FQGTGA, per germline. The CDR3 is CASSLDPGASEAFF. In DNA, the CDR3 is TGTGCCAGCAGCTTAGACCCGGGGGCATCGGAAGCTTTCTTT.

Points on this clone: The same CDR3 is also encoded by other DNA sequences in this sample. The rearrangement links TRBV19 to TRBJ2-7; D gene ambiguous. V was pared by 3 bases and J by 1 base, with 7 bases between. Germline CDR1 and CDR2: LNHDA and SQIVND (reference sequence). CDR3 length: 13 amino acids. The DNA of the CDR3 is TGTGCCAGTAGTATTGGGCAGTCCTACGAGCAGTACTTC. Its translation: CASSIGQSYEQYF.

The J gene is TRBJ2-3, the V gene TRBV28; D gene ambiguous. The V gene lost 7 bases and the J gene lost 0 bases, with 14 bases spanning the gap. CDR3 length: 15 amino acids. Germline loops: CDR1 MDHEN, CDR2 SYDVKM. CDR3 coding DNA: TGTGCCAGCACCGATCCTGCGGAAAGCACAGATACGCAGTATTTT. It codes for CASTDPAESTDTQYF.

CDR3 residues: CAIQGTLGPHGYTF. CDR3 DNA: TGTGCCATCCAAGGAACGCTGGGACCCCATGGCTACACCTTC. The V gene is TRBV2, the J gene TRBJ1-2; possibly TRBD1 for D (5 bases). The CDR3 is 14 residues long. The germline V gene encodes CDR1 SNHLY and CDR2 FYNNEI. Trimming took 10 bases from V and 6 from J, leaving 21 bases between them.

The chain employs TRBV5-4 and TRBJ2-7; maybe TRBD1 (6 bases). From germline, CDR1 is SGHNT and CDR2 YYREEE (reference sequence). V shed 4 bases and J shed 2 bases, with 10 bases lying between them. CDR3 length equals 13 residues. CDR3 nucleotide sequence: TGTGCCAGCAGCCCAACAGGGACCTACGAGCAGTACTTC. Its protein product is CASSPTGTYEQYF. Full variable domain (missing parts from reference TRBV5-4 and TRBJ2-7): ETGVTQSPTHLIKTRGQQVTLRCSSQSGHNTVSWYQQALGQGPQFIFQYYREEENGRGNFPPRFSGLQFPNYSSELNVNALELDDSALYLCASSPTGTYEQYFGPGTRLTVT.

In this sample, this clone turned up once. J is TRBJ2-4 and V is TRBV28; D is perhaps TRBD1 (5 bases). The germline V and J ends were trimmed by 3 bases and 3 bases, with 6 bases remaining between them. The CDR3 has 13 residues. Germline CDR1 MDHEN, CDR2 SYDVKM. CDR3 sequence reads: CASSLDNKNIQYF. CDR3 nucleotides: TGTGCCAGCAGTTTGGACAACAAAAACATTCAGTACTTC.

The CDR3 nucleotides read TGTGCCAGCAGCTCACCGCAGGATGAAAAACTGTTTTTT. Protein sequence: CASSSPQDEKLFF. The chain carries TRBV5-4 and TRBJ1-4; D is uncertain. The V end was cut by 3 bases, the J end by 6 bases, with 9 bases between. CDR1 is SGHNT and CDR2 is YYREEE in the germline V gene (reference sequence). The CDR3 consists of 13 residues.

This chain uses TRBV11-2 with TRBJ1-3; D ambiguous. The CDR3 runs 14 residues. Germline-derived CDR1 and CDR2 are SGHAT and FQNNGV. Trimming took 7 bases from V and 0 from J, leaving 10 bases between them. CDR3 bases: TGTGCCAGCACCCCGAACCTCTCTGGAAACACCATATATTTT. Its translation: CASTPNLSGNTIYF.

The chain joins TRBV10-3 to TRBJ2-3, with D unclear. The germline CDR1 and CDR2 sequences are ENHRY and SYGVKD. The CDR3 sequence is 13 residues long. Trimming took 4 bases from V and 3 from J, leaving 8 bases between them. CDR3 DNA: TGTGCCATCAGTGGGACGAGGACAGATACGCAGTATTTT. Protein: CAISGTRTDTQYF.

V and J are TRBV7-3 and TRBJ2-2; no reliable D call. V was cut by 4 bases and J by 3 bases, with 9 bases left in between. Germline V gives CDR1 SGHTA, CDR2 FQGTGA. The CDR3 sequence is 14 residues long. CDR3 DNA sequence: TGTGCCAGCAGCTCCGGGCCATACACCGGGGAGCTGTTTTTT. This codes for CASSSGPYTGELFF.

The V gene is TRBV30, the J gene TRBJ1-5; no reliable D call. V lost 0 bases and J lost 0, with 3 bases in between. In germline, CDR1 is GTSNPN, CDR2 SVGIG (reference sequence). This CDR3 region has 13 residues. This CDR3 is CAWSVYSNQPQHF. The CDR3, as DNA: TGTGCCTGGAGTGTTTATAGCAATCAGCCCCAGCATTTT.

In its sample, this clone was seen once. This chain joins TRBV9 and TRBJ2-3; maybe TRBD2 (6 bases). The CDR3 has 14 amino acids. The V gene's germline CDR1 is SGDLS and CDR2 YYNGEE. Trimming took off 4 bases at V and 3 bases at J, with 12 bases between the two ends. The CDR3: CASSYSGGTDTQYF. The CDR3 DNA sequence: TGTGCCAGCAGCTACTCTGGGGGGACAGATACGCAGTATTTT.

The chain carries TRBV4-3 and TRBJ1-3; tentatively, D is TRBD1 (5 bases). The CDR3 extends over 17 amino acids. Germline CDR1 reads LGHNA; CDR2 reads YSLEER. Trimming cost V 0 bases and J 0 bases, with 12 bases left between them. The CDR3 DNA reads TGCGCCAGCAGCCAAGATTGGGGGGGGAACTCTGGAAACACCATATATTTT. This encodes CASSQDWGGNSGNTIYF.

J is TRBJ1-2 and V is TRBV27; D gene ambiguous. Per germline, CDR1 MNHEY and CDR2 SMNVEV (reference sequence). V lost 6 bases and J 7 bases, leaving 12 bases between the germline ends. The CDR3 is 12 residues long. In DNA, the CDR3 is TGTGCCAGCAGAGCCCCGTCTGGTGGCTACACCTTC. This translates into CASRAPSGGYTF.

V and J are TRBV6-6 and TRBJ1-2; 9 nucleotides align to TRBD1. Germline V gene lookup returns CDR1 MNHNY and CDR2 SVGAGI (reference sequence). Germline trimming cut 5 bases from V and 13 bases from J; bases unmatched to any gene: 8. The CDR3 totals 12 residues. Here the CDR3 DNA reads TGTGCCAGCAGTGACACAGGGGGCTTGTCCACCTTC. Encoded protein: CASSDTGGLSTF.